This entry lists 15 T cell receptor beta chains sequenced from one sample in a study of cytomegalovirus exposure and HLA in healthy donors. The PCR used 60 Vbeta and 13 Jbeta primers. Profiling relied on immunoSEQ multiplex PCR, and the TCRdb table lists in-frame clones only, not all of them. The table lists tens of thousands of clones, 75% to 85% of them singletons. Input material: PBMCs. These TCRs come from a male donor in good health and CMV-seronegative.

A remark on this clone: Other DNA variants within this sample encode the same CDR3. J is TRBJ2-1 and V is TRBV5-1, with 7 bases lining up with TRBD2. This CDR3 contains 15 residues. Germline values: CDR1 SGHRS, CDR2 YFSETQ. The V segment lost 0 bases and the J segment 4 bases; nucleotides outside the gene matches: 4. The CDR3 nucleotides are TGCGCCAGCAGCTTGGGGTCTAGCGGTTACAATGAGCAGTTCTTC. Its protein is CASSLGSSGYNEQFF.

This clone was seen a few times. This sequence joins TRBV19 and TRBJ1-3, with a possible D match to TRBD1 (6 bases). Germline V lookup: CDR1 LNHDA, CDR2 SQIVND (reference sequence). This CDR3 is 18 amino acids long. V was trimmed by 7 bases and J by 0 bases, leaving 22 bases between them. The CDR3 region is CASILTRDTDRSGNTIYF. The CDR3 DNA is TGTGCCAGTATCCTTACCCGGGACACTGATCGCTCTGGAAACACCATATATTTT.

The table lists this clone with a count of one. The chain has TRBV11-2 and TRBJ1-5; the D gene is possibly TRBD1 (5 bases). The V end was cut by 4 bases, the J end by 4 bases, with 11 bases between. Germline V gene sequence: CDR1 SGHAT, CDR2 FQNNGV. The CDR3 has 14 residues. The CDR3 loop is CASSSQGLNQPQHF. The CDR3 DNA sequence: TGTGCCAGCAGCTCGCAGGGCTTAAATCAGCCCCAGCATTTT.

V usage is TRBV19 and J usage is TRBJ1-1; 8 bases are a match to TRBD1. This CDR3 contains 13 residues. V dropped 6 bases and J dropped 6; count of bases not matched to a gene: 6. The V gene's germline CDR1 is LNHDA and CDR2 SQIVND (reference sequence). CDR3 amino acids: CASSHTGGAEAFF. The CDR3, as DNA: TGTGCCAGTAGCCATACAGGGGGTGCTGAAGCTTTCTTT.

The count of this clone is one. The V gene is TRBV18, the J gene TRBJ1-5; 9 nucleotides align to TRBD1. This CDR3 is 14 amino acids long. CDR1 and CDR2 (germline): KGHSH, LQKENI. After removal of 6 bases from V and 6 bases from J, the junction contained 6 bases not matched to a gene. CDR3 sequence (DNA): TGTGCCAGCTCTAGGGACAGGGTTGGTCAGCCCCAGCATTTT. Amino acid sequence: CASSRDRVGQPQHF.

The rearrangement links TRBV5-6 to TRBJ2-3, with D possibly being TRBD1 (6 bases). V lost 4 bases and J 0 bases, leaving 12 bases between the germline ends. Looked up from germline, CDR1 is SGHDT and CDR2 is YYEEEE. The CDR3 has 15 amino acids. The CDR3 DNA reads TGTGCCAGCAGCCCCCTCAGGGGAAGCACAGATACGCAGTATTTT. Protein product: CASSPLRGSTDTQYF. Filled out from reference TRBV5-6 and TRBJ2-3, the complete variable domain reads DAGVTQSPTHLIKTRGQQVTLRCSPKSGHDTVSWYQQALGQGPQFIFQYYEEEERQRGNFPDRFSGHQFPNYSSELNVNALLLGDSALYLCASSPLRGSTDTQYFGPGTRLTVL.

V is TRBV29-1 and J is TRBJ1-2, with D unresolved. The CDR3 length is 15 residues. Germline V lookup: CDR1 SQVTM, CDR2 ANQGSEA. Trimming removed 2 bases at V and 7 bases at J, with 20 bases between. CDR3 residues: CSVEPDNRGWGGYTF. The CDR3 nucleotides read TGCAGCGTTGAACCGGATAATCGGGGATGGGGTGGCTACACCTTC. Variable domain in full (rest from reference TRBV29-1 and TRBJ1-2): SAVISQKPSRDICQRGTSLTIQCQVDSQVTMMFWYRQQPGQSLTLIATANQGSEATYESGFVIDKFPISRPNLTFSTLTVSNMSPEDSSIYLCSVEPDNRGWGGYTFGSGTRLTVV.

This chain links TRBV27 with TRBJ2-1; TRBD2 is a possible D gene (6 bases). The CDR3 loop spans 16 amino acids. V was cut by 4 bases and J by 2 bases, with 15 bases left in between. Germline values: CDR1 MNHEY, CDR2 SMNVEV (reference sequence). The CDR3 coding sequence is TGTGCCAGCAGTTCTCCGCTAGCGAGGACCTACAATGAGCAGTTCTTC. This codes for CASSSPLARTYNEQFF.

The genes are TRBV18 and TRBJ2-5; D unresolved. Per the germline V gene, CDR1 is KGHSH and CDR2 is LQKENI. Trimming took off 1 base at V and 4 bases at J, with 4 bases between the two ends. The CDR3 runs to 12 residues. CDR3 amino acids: CASSPLRETQYF. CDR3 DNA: TGTGCCAGCTCACCACTTCGAGAGACCCAGTACTTC.

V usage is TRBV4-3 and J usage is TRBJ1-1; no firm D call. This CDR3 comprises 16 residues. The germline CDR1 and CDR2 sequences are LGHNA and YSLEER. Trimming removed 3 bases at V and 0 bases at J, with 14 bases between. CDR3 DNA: TGCGCCAGCAGCCACGGGGTTATACAGCTGAACACTGAAGCTTTCTTT. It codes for CASSHGVIQLNTEAFF.

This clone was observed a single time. CDR3 sequence reads: CASSSLGQLQETQYF. The CDR3 bases are TGTGCCAGCAGCTCACTCGGACAGCTCCAAGAGACCCAGTACTTC. The V gene is TRBV7-9, the J gene TRBJ2-5; possibly TRBD1 for D (6 bases). Trimming took off 4 bases at V and 1 base at J, with 13 bases between the two ends. The germline V gene encodes CDR1 SEHNR and CDR2 FQNEAQ (reference sequence). CDR3 size: 15 residues.

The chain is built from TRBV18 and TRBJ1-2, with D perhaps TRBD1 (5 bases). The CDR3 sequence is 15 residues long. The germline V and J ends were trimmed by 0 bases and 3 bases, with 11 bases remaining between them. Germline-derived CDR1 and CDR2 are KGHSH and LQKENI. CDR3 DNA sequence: TGTGCCAGCTCACCACCGCGCGGGACGCACTATGGCTACACCTTC. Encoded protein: CASSPPRGTHYGYTF.

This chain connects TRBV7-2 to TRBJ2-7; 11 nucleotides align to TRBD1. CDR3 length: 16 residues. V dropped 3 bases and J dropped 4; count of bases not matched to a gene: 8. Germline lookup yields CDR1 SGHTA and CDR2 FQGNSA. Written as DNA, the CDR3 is TGTGCCAGCAGCTTCGGACAGGGGGCGGTTGGGTACGAGCAGTACTTC. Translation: CASSFGQGAVGYEQYF.

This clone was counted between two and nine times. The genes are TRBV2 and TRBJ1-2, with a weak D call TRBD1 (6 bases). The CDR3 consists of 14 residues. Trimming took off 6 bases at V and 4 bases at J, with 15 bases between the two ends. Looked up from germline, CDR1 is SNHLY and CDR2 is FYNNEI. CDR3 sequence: CASSEGGPGYGYTF. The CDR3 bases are TGTGCCAGCAGCGAGGGGGGGCCGGGCTATGGCTACACCTTC.

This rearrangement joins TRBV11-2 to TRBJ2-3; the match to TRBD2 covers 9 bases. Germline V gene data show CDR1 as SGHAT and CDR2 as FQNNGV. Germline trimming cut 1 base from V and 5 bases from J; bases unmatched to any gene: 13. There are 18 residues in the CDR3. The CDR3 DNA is TGTGCCAGCAGCTTAGTGGCAGGTGAAGCGGGGGGAAGAGATACGCAGTATTTT. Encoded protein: CASSLVAGEAGGRDTQYF.